This T cell receptor beta chain was identified in a study of blood T cell repertoires in COVID-19. This clone was found a few times. This CDR3 has 14 amino acids. CDR1 and CDR2 from the germline V gene are SQVTM and ANQGSEA. The V gene end was trimmed by 6 bases and the J gene end by 4 bases; junction bases not matched to a gene: 8. Profiled with immunoSEQ multiplex PCR; TCRdb holds only in-frame clones, not every one. In the table there are 75,000 to 100,000 clones, roughly four fifths of which are singletons. This TCR derives from a man between 45 and 60 years old with active or convalescent COVID-19. The chain employs TRBV29-1 and TRBJ2-2; 7 nucleotides agree with TRBD1. The sequenced material came from peripheral blood. This chain's CDR3 is CSVAPQGSTGELFF. DNA for the CDR3: TGCAGCGTGGCCCCACAGGGGAGCACCGGGGAGCTGTTTTTT.